Following are 2 T cell receptor beta chains from one sample sequenced in a study of patients and donors after allogeneic stem cell transplantation. TCRdb itself ran the RT-PCR reads through MiXCR, one entry per CDR3 protein. Of a few hundred thousand distinct CDR3 sequences listed, about 37% are singletons. Input material: blood, either unsorted or a sorted T cell fraction (not recorded which). These receptors originate from a human donor who was either an allogeneic HSCT recipient or a stem cell or donor lymphocyte infusion donor (not recorded which). It is not recorded whose cells these are; they may come from a transplant donor.

The rearrangement links TRBV15 to TRBJ1-6, with 8 positions matching TRBD1. J was trimmed by 3 bases and V by 8 bases; bases with no gene match: 9. From germline, CDR1 is LNHNV and CDR2 YYDKDF (reference sequence). The CDR3 totals 16 residues. CDR3 sequence (DNA): TGTGCCACCGCGGATCAGGGGGCCCTCTATAATTCACCCCTCCACTTT. This gives the protein CATADQGALYNSPLHF.

The chain joins TRBV30 to TRBJ1-6; D perhaps matches TRBD1 (5 bases). From germline, CDR1 is GTSNPN and CDR2 SVGIG (reference sequence). This CDR3 has 11 amino acids. Trimming left V 2 bases short and J 9 bases short, with 5 bases between. CDR3 loop: CAWSRGSPLHF. In DNA, the CDR3 is TGTGCCTGGAGTAGGGGTTCACCCCTCCACTTT.